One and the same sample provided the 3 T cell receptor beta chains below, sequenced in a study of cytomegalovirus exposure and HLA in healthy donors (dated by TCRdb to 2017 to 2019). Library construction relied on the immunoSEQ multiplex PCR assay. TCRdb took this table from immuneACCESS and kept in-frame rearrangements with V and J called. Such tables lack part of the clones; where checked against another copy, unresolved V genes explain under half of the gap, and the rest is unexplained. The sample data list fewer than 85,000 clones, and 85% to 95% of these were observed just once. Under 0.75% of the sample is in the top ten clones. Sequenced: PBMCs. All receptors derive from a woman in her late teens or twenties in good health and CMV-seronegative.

Here the CDR3 DNA reads TGTGCCAGCAGCCCACAAATGGGAGCAGATACGCAGTATTTT. Its translation: CASSPQMGADTQYF. This chain uses TRBV7-6 with TRBJ2-3; perhaps TRBD2 as D (5 bases). The CDR3 length is 14 residues. The ends were cut back, 5 bases at V and 4 bases at J, with 13 bases in the middle. CDR1 and CDR2 (germline): SGHVS, FNYEAQ.

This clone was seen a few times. The chain's CDR3 is CASSGTGATDTQYF. In DNA form, the CDR3 reads TGTGCCAGCAGTGGGACAGGGGCCACAGATACGCAGTATTTT. V is TRBV6-4 and J is TRBJ2-3, with 9 bases matching TRBD1. V was clipped by 4 bases and J by 2 bases; unmatched bases: 1. The CDR3 is 14 amino acids. Germline assignment: CDR1 MRHNA and CDR2 SNTAGT.

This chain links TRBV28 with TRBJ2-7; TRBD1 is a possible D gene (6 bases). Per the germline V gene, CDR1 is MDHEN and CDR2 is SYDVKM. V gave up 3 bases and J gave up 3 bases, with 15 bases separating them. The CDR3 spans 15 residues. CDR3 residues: CASSLLDRFNYEQYF. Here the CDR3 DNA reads TGTGCCAGCAGTTTGCTCGACAGGTTTAACTACGAGCAGTACTTC. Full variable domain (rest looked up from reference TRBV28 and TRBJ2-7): DVKVTQSSRYLVKRTGEKVFLECVQDMDHENMFWYRQDPGLGLRLIYFSYDVKMKEKGDIPEGYSVSREKKERFSLILESASTNQTSMYLCASSLLDRFNYEQYFGPGTRLTVT.